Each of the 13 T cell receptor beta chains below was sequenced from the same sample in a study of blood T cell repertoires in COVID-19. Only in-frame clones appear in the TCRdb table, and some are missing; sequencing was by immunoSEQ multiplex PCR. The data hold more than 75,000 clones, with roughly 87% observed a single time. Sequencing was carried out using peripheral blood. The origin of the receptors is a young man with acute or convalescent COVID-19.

CDR3 DNA: TGTGCCACCAGCACCCAACTGACAAATTCACCCCTCCACTTT. Translating it yields CATSTQLTNSPLHF. J is TRBJ1-6 and V is TRBV15; D gene unclear. CDR1 LNHNV and CDR2 YYDKDF come from the germline V gene (reference sequence). CDR3 length: 14 amino acids. V lost 4 bases and J lost 7, with 11 bases in between.

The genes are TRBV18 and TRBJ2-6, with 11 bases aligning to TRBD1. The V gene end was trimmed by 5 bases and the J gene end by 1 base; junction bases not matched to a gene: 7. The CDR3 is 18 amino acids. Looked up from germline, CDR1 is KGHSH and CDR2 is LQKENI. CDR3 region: CASSTWTGGRSGANVLTF. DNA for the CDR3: TGTGCCAGCTCAACCTGGACAGGGGGCAGATCTGGGGCCAACGTCCTGACTTTC.

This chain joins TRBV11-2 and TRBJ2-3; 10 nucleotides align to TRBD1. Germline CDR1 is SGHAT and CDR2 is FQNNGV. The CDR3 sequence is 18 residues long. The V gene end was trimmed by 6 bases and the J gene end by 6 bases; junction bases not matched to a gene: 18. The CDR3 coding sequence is TGTGCCAGCAGGATCGGGGACAGGGGCTTCCTGGGGGGCGATACGCAGTATTTT. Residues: CASRIGDRGFLGGDTQYF.

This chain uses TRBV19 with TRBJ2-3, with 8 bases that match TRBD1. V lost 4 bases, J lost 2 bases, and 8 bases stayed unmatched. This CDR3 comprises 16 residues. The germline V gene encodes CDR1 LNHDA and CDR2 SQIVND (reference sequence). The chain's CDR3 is CASSRRQGRATDTQYF. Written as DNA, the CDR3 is TGTGCCAGTAGTAGACGACAGGGGCGGGCCACAGATACGCAGTATTTT.

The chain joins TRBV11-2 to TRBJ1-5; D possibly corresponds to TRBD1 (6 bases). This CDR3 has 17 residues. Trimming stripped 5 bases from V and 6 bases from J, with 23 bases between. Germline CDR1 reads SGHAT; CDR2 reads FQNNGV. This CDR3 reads CASSPGRGGGAGQPQHF. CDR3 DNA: TGTGCCAGCAGCCCCGGCCGCGGAGGGGGGGCGGGTCAGCCCCAGCATTTT.

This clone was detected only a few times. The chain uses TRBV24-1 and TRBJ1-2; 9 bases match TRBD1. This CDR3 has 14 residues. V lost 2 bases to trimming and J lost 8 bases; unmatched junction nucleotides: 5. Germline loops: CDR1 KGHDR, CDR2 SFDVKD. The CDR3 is CATSDSGTGLGYTF. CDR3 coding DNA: TGTGCCACCAGTGATTCCGGGACAGGGCTGGGCTACACCTTC.

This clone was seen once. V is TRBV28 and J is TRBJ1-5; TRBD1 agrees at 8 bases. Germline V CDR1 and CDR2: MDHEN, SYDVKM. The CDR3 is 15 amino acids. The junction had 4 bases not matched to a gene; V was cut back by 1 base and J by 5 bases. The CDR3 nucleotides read TGTGCCAGCAGTTTATACAGGGGGAAGTATCAGCCCCAGCATTTT. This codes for CASSLYRGKYQPQHF.

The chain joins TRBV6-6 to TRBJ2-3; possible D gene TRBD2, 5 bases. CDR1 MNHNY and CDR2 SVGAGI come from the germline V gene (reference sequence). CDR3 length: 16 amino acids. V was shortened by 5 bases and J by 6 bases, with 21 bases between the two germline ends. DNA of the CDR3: TGTGCCAGCAGTCCCCCGGTGCGACGGGAACGCGATACGCAGTATTTT. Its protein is CASSPPVRRERDTQYF.

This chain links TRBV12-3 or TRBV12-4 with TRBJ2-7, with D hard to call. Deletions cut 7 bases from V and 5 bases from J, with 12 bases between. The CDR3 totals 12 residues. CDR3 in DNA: TGTGCCAGCACGACTCTTCGGAACGAGCAGTACTTC. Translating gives CASTTLRNEQYF.

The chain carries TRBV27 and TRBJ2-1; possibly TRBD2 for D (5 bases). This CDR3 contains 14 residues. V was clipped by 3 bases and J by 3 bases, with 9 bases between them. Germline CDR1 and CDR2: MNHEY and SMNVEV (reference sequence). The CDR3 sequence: CASSFGLNYNEQFF. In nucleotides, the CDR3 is TGTGCCAGCAGTTTCGGACTCAACTACAATGAGCAGTTCTTC.

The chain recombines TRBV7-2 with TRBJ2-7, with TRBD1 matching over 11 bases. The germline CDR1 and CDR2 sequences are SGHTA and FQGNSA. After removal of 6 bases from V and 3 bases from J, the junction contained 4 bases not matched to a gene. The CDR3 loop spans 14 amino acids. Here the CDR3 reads CASRTGTGGYEQYF. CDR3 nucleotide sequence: TGTGCCAGCAGAACCGGGACAGGGGGCTACGAGCAGTACTTC.

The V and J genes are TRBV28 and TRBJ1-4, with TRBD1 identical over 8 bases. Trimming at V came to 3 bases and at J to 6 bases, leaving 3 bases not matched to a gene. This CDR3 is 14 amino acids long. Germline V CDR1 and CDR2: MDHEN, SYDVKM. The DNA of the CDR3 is TGTGCCAGCAGTTTCCTGACAGGGGATGAAAAACTGTTTTTT. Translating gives CASSFLTGDEKLFF. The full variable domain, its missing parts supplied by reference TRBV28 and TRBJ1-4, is DVKVTQSSRYLVKRTGEKVFLECVQDMDHENMFWYRQDPGLGLRLIYFSYDVKMKEKGDIPEGYSVSREKKERFSLILESASTNQTSMYLCASSFLTGDEKLFFGSGTQLSVL.

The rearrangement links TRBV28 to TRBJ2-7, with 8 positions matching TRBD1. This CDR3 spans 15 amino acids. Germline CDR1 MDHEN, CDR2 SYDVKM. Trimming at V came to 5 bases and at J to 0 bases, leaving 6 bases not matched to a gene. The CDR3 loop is CASSGAGTGSYEQYF. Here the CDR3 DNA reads TGTGCCAGCAGTGGGGCCGGGACAGGCTCCTACGAGCAGTACTTC.